The table lists the clone carrying this T cell receptor (beta chain) with a few counts. The antigen remains undetermined. This entry belongs to a study of early T cells in non-severe SARS-CoV-2 infection. Study at large: Chains from this unsorted whole-blood bulk RNA could not be paired. Whole-study results and caveats: Sequences matched to VDJdb favored anti-spike CD8 responses, while private and CD4 specificities were missed.

Per germline, CDR1 SGDLS and CDR2 YYNGEE. The V end lost 2 bases, the J end lost 3 bases, and 8 bases lay between the germline ends. The CDR3 runs to 13 residues. Each single cDNA molecule received a unique molecular identifier. TCRdb reprocessed the 5' RACE reads via MiXCR and lists one record per CDR3 protein. The table has tens of thousands of distinct CDR3 sequences, 9.1% seen once. This receptor was taken from an adult who was a healthcare worker with PCR-confirmed SARS-CoV-2 infection or an uninfected control (not recorded which). The sample was whole blood. The chain couples TRBV9 to TRBJ2-5, with D unresolved. CDR3: CASSVDWEETQYF. The CDR3, as DNA: TGTGCCAGCAGCGTGGATTGGGAAGAGACCCAGTACTTC.